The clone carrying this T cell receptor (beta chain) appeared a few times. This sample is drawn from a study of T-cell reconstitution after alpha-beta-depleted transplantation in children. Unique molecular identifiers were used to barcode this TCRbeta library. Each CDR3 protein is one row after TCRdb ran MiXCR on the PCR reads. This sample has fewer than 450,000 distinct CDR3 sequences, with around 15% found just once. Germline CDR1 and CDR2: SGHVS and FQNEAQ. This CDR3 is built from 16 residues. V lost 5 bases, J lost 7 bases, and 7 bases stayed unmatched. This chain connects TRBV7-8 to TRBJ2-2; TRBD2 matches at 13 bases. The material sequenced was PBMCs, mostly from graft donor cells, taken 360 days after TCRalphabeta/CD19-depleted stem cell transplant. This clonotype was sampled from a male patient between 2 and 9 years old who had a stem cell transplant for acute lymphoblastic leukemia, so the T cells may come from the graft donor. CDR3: CASSRSRLAGGGELFF. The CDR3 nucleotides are TGTGCCAGCAGCCGAAGTAGACTAGCGGGAGGCGGGGAGCTGTTTTTT.